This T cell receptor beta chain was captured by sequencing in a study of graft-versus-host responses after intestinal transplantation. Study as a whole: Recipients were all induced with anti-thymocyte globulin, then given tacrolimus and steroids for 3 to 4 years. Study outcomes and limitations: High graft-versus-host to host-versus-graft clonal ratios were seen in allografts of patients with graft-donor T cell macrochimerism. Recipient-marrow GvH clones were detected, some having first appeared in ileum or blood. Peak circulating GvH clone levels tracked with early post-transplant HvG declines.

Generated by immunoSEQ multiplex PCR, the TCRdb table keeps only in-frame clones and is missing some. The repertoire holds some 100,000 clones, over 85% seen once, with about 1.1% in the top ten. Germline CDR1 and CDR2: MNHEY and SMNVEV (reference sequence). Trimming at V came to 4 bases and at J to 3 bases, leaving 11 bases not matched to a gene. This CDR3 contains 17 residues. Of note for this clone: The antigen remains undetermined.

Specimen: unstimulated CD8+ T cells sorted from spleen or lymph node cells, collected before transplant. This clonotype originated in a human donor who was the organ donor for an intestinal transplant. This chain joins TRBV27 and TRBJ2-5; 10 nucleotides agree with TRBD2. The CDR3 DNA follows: TGTGCCAGCAGTTCTAGTCCTAGCGGGAGAAGAAAAGAGACCCAGTACTTC. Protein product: CASSSSPSGRRKETQYF.